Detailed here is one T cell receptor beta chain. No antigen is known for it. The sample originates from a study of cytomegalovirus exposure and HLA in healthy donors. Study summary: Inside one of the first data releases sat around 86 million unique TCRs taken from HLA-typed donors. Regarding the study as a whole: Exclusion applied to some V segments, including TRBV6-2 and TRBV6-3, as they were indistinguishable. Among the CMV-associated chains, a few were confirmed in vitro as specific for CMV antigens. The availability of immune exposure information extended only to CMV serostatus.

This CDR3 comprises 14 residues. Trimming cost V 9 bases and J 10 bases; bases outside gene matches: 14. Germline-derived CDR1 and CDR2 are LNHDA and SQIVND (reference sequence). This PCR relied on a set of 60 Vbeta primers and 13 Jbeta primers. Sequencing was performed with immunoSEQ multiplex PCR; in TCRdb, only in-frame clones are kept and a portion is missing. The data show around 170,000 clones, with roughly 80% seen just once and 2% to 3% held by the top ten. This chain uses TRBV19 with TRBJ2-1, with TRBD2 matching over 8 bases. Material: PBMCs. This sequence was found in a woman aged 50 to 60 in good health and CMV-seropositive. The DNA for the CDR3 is TGTGCCAGCACAAAGGGCCCCGGGGGGGGAGAGCAGTTCTTC. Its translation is CASTKGPGGGEQFF.